This T cell receptor beta chain is from a study of shared clonotypes between healthy human individuals. Findings of the study overall: Between several donors, naive CD4 clonotypes were shared at a level of about 5%. Clonotypes not shared had lower generation probabilities than those common to all four donors.

V lost 5 bases to trimming and J lost 7 bases, with 14 bases between them. CDR3 length: 14 amino acids. Looked up from germline, CDR1 is SEHNR and CDR2 is FQNEAQ (reference sequence). This table comes from immunoSEQ multiplex PCR, and its TCRdb copy is limited to in-frame clones, with some not included. The sample shows 800,000 or so clones, roughly 96% of them seen only once. Naive CD8 cells, CD45RO-negative and positively selected for CCR7, excluded terminally differentiated effector memory CD45RA+ cells. A word on this clone: The antigen remains unidentified.

This clonotype originated in a man aged 30 to 45 in good health. The sample taken for sequencing was naive CD8+ T cells sorted from blood. This chain uses TRBV7-9 with TRBJ1-4; D uncertain. For the CDR3, the DNA is TGTGCCAGCAGCCCCGGGCCTAATGGTGAAAAACTGTTTTTT. Translating gives CASSPGPNGEKLFF.